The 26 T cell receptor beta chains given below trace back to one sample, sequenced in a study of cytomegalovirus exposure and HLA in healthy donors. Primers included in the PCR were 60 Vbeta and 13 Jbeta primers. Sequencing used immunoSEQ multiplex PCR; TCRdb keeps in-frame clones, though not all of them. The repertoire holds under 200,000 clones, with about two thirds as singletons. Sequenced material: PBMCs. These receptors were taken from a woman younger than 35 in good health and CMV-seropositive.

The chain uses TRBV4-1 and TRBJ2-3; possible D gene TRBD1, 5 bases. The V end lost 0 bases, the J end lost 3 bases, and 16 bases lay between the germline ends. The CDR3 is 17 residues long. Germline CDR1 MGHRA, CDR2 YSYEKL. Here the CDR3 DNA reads TGCGCCAGCAGCCAAGATCCTGGCGGAAGGGGAACAGATACGCAGTATTTT. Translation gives CASSQDPGGRGTDTQYF.

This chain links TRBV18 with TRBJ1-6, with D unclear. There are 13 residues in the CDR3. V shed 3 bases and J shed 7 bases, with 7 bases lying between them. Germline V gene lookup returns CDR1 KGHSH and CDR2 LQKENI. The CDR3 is CASSPAANSPLHF. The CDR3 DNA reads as TGTGCCAGCTCACCGGCAGCGAATTCACCCCTCCACTTT.

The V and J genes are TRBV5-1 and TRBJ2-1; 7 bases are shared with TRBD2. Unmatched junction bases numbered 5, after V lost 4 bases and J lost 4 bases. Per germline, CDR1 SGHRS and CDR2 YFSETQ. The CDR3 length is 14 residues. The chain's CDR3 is CASSPGGEYNEQFF. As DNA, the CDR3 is TGCGCCAGCAGCCCTGGGGGGGAATACAATGAGCAGTTCTTC.

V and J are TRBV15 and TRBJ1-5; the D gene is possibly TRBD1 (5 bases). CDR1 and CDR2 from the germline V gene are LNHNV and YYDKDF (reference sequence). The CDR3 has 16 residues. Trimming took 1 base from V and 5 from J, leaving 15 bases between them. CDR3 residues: CATSRVVGVLDQPQHF. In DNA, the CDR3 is TGTGCCACCAGCAGAGTCGTAGGGGTCCTGGATCAGCCCCAGCATTTT.

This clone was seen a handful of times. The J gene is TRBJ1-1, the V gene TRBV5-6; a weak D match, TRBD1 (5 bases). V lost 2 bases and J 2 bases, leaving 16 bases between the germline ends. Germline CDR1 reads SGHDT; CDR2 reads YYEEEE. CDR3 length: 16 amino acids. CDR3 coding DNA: TGTGCCAGCAGCTTATTCGGCATCGGGGGTAACACTGAAGCTTTCTTT. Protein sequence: CASSLFGIGGNTEAFF.

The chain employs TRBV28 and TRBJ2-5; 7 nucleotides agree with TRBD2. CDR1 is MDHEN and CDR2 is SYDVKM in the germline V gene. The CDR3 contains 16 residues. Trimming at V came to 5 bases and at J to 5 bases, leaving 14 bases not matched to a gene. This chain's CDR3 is CASSPLEGGRTETQYF. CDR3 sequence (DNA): TGTGCCAGCAGTCCACTCGAAGGCGGGAGAACGGAGACCCAGTACTTC.

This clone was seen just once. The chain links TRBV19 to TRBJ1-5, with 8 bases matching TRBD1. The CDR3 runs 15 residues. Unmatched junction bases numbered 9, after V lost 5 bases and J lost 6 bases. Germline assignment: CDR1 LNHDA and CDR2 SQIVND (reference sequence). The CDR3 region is CASSRTGKVSQPQHF. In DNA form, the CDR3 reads TGTGCCAGTAGTCGGACAGGGAAGGTGAGTCAGCCCCAGCATTTT.

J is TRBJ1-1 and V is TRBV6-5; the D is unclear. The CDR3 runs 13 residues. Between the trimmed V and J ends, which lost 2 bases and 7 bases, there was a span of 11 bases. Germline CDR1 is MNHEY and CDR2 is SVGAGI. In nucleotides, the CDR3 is TGTGCCAGCAGTTACCCCCGGGGTTTTGAAGCTTTCTTT. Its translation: CASSYPRGFEAFF.

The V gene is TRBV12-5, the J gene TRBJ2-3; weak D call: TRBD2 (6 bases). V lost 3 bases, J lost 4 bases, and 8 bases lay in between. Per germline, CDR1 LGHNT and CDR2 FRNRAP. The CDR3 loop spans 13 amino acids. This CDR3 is CASGFWGADTQYF. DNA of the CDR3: TGTGCTAGTGGTTTTTGGGGGGCAGATACGCAGTATTTT.

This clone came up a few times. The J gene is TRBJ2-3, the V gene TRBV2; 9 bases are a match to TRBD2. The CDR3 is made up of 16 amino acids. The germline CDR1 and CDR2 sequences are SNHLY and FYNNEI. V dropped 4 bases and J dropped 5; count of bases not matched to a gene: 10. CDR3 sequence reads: CASSVYTAGGGDTQYF. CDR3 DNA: TGTGCCAGCAGTGTCTATACAGCGGGGGGAGGAGATACGCAGTATTTT.

CDR3: CASSPRIPYEQYF. For the CDR3, the DNA is TGTGCCAGTAGCCCGCGGATCCCCTACGAGCAGTACTTC. V and J are TRBV19 and TRBJ2-7; D is unclear. The CDR3 runs 13 residues. Germline assignment: CDR1 LNHDA and CDR2 SQIVND (reference sequence). Trimming left V 6 bases short and J 2 bases short, with 11 bases between.

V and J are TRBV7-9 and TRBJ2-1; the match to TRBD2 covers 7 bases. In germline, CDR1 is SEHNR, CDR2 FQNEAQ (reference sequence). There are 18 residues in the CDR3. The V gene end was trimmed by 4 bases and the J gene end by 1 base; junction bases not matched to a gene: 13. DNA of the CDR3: TGTGCCAGCAGCTCCCTAGCCGGGCGGGGGACTTCCTACAATGAGCAGTTCTTC. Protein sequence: CASSSLAGRGTSYNEQFF.

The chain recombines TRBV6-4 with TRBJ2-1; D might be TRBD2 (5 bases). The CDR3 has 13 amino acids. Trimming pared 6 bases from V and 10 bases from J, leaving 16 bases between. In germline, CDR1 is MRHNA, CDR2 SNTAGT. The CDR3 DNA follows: TGTGCCAGCAGCGCGGTGGCGGGTCTAGAGCAGTTCTTC. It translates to CASSAVAGLEQFF.

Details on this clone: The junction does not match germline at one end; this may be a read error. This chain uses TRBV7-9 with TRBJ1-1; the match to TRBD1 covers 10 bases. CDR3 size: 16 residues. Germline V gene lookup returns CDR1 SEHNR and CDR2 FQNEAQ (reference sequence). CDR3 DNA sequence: TGTGCCAACAGCCAAAGACAGGGGGCGGTTGCAGCTGAAGCTTTCTTT. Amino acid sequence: CANSQRQGAVAAEAFF.

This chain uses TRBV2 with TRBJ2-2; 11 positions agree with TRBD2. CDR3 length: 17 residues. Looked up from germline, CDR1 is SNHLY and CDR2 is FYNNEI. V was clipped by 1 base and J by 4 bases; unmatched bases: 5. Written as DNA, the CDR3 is TGTGCCAGCAGTGAAGAGAGACTAGCGGGGCCCACCGGGGAGCTGTTTTTT. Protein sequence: CASSEERLAGPTGELFF.

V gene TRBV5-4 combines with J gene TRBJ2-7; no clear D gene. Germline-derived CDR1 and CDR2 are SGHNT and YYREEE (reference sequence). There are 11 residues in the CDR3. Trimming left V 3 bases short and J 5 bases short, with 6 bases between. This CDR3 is CASSSADEQYF. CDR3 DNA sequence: TGTGCCAGCAGCTCTGCGGACGAGCAGTACTTC.

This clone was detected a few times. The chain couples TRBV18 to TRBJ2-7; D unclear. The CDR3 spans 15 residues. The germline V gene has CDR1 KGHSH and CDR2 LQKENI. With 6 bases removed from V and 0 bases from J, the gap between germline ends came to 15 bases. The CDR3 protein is CASSPIPRSSYEQYF. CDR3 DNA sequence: TGTGCCAGCTCGCCAATCCCCCGGAGCTCCTACGAGCAGTACTTC.

The CDR3 here is CASSRTGNEQYF. For the CDR3, the DNA is TGTGCCAGCAGCCGGACAGGGAACGAGCAGTACTTC. The chain employs TRBV6-5 and TRBJ2-5; TRBD1 agrees at 8 bases. Near its end, the DNA agrees better with TRBJ2-7, so the J call may be wrong. The CDR3 has 12 amino acids. CDR1 and CDR2 (germline): MNHEY, SVGAGI.

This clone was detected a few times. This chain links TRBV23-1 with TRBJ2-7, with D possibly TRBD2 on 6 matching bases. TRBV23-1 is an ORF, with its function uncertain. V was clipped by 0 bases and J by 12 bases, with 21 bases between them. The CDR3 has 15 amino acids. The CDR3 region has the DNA TGCGCCAGCAGTCAATCTCCTCCGGGACTGGGAGTGGGGTACTTC. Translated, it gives CASSQSPPGLGVGYF.

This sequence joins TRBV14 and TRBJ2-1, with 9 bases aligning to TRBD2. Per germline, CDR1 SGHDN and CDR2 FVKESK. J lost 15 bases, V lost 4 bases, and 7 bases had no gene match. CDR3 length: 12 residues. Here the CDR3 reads CASSLGLAGRFF. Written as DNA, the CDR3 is TGTGCCAGCAGCCTAGGGCTAGCGGGGAGGTTCTTC.

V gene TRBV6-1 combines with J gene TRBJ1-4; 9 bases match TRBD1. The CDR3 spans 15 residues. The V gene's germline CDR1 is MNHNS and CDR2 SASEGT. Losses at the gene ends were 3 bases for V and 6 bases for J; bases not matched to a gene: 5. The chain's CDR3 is CASSDIDRGDEKLFF. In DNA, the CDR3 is TGTGCCAGCAGTGATATAGACAGGGGGGATGAAAAACTGTTTTTT.

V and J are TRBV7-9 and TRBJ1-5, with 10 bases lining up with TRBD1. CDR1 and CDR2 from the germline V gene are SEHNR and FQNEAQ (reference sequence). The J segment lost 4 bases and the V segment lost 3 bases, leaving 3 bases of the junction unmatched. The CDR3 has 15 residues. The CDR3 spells CASSFGTGVNQPQHF. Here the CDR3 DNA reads TGTGCCAGCAGCTTCGGGACAGGGGTTAATCAGCCCCAGCATTTT. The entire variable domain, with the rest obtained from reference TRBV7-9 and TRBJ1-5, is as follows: DTGVSQNPRHKITKRGQNVTFRCDPISEHNRLYWYRQTLGQGPEFLTYFQNEAQLEKSRLLSDRFSAERPKGSFSTLEIQRTEQGDSAMYLCASSFGTGVNQPQHFGDGTRLSIL.

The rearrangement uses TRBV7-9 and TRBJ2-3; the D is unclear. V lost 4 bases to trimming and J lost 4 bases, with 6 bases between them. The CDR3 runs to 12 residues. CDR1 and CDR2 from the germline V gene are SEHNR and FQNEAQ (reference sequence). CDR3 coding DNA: TGTGCCAGCAGCTCGGTTGCAGATACGCAGTATTTT. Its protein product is CASSSVADTQYF.

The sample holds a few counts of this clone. The CDR3: CASSQSEGTTYEQYF. The CDR3 DNA sequence: TGCGCCAGCAGCCAAAGCGAGGGCACGACCTACGAGCAGTACTTC. V usage is TRBV4-3 and J usage is TRBJ2-7; D is perhaps TRBD2 (5 bases). Trimming took off 2 bases at V and 2 bases at J, with 13 bases between the two ends. The CDR3 has 15 residues. Germline V lookup: CDR1 LGHNA, CDR2 YSLEER.

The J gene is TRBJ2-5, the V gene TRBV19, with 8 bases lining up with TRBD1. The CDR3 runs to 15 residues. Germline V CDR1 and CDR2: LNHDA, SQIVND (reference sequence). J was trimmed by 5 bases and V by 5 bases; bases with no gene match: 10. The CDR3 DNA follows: TGTGCCAGTAGTGTCCGGACAGGGACCGGGGAGACCCAGTACTTC. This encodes CASSVRTGTGETQYF.

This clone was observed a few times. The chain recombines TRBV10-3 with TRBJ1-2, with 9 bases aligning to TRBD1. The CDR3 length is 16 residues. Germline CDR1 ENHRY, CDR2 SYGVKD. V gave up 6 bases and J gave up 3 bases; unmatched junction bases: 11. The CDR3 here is CAISNSDRGEDYGYTF. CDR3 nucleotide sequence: TGTGCCATCAGCAACTCGGACAGGGGAGAGGACTATGGCTACACCTTC.